This TCR beta chain was recovered during a study of cytomegalovirus exposure and HLA in healthy donors. Points from the study as a whole: In a later analysis, TCR beta V- and J-gene trimming was associated with a missense DCLRE1C variant. High specificity and sensitivity for cytomegalovirus status were reported for the classifier. Earlier findings revealed that most TCR beta V segments proved productive either about 87% or about 30% of the time.

PCR used 60 Vbeta primers and 13 Jbeta primers. Using immunoSEQ multiplex PCR, the repertoire was profiled, and TCRdb retains in-frame clones only, with some absent. The sample table sets out around 36,000 clones. A remark on this clone: Its antigen is undetermined.

Each of the donors was a healthy bone marrow donor. The CDR3 sequence is 14 residues long. With 8 bases removed from V and 1 base from J, the gap between germline ends came to 12 bases. CDR1 is SNHLY and CDR2 is FYNNEI in the germline V gene. This receptor was identified in a woman in her 30s in good health and CMV-seropositive. Sequencing was performed on PBMCs. This chain connects TRBV2 to TRBJ1-5, with no clear D. The CDR3 loop reads CASHRSRSNQPQHF. The CDR3 DNA follows: TGTGCCAGCCATAGGAGCAGAAGCAATCAGCCCCAGCATTTT.